Reported below is one T cell receptor beta chain. Antigen unknown. Sequencing used immunoSEQ multiplex PCR; TCRdb keeps in-frame clones, though not all of them. The data hold over 100,000 clones, with approximately 86% observed a single time. The entry originates in a study of T cell responses to AZD1222 COVID-19 vaccine. Findings of the study overall: A mostly white British donor set with more females was recruited, and clonal diversity was possibly underestimated. No repertoire was sampled before or during the peak T cell response, only after it. At baseline, seropositivity was found in only a handful of AZD1222 recipients. Two AZD1222 doses significantly raised spike-specific TCR breadth and depth over controls.

Trimming took 2 bases from V and 5 from J, leaving 15 bases between them. The CDR3 runs 15 residues. CDR1 and CDR2 (germline): MDHEN, SYDVKM. The sequences come from peripheral blood, collected on day 0 of MenACWY control vaccination. The clonotype comes from an adult in good health. V is TRBV28 and J is TRBJ2-5, with D possibly called TRBD1 or TRBD2 (7 bases each). The CDR3 reads CASSLREGARETQYF. As DNA, the CDR3 is TGTGCCAGCAGTTTAAGGGAGGGGGCTCGGGAGACCCAGTACTTC.